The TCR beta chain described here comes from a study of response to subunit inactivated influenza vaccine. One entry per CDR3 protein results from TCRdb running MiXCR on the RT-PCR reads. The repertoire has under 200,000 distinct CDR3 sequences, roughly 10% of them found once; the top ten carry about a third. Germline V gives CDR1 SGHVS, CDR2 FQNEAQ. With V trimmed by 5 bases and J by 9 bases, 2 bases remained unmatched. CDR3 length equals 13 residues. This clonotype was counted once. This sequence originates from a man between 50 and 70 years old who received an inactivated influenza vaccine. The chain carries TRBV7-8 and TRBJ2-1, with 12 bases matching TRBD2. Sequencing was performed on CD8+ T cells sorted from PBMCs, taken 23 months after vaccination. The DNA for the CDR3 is TGTGCCAGCAGCAGGGGACTAGCGGGTGAGCAGTTCTTC. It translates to CASSRGLAGEQFF.